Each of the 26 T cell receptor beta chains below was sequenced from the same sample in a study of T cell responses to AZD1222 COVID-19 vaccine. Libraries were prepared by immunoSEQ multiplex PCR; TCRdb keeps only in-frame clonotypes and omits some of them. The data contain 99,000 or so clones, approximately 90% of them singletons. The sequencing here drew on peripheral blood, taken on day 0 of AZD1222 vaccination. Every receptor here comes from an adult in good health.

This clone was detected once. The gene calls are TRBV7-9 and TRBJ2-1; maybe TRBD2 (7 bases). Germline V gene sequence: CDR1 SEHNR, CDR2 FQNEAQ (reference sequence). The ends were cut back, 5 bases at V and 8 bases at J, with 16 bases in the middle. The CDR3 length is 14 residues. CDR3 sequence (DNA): TGTGCCAGCAGCCGCCCGGCGGGGGCCCATGAGCAGTTCTTC. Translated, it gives CASSRPAGAHEQFF.

CDR3 sequence reads: CASSLAENTDTQYF. The CDR3 region has the DNA TGCGCCAGCAGCTTGGCGGAAAACACAGATACGCAGTATTTT. V is TRBV5-1 and J is TRBJ2-3; D not certain. Trimming left V 0 bases short and J 2 bases short, with 7 bases between. The germline V gene has CDR1 SGHRS and CDR2 YFSETQ. The CDR3 is 14 amino acids.

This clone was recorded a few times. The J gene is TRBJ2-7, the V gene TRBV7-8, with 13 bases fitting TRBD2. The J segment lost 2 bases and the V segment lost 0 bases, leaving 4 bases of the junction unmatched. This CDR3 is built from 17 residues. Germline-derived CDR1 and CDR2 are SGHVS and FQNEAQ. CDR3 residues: CASSLAGTSGDTYEQYF. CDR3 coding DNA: TGTGCCAGCAGCTTAGCGGGGACTAGCGGGGATACCTACGAGCAGTACTTC.

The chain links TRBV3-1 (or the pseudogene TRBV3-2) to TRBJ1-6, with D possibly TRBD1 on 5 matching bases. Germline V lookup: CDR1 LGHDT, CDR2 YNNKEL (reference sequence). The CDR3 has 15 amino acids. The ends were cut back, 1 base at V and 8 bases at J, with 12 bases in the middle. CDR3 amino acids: CASSQGAGMDSPLHF. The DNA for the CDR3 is TGTGCCAGCAGCCAAGGCGCAGGGATGGATTCACCCCTCCACTTT.

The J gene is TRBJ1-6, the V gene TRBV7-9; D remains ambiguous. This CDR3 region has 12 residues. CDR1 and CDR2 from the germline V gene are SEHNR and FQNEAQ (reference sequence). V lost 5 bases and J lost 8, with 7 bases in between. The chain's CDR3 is CASSVEDSPLHF. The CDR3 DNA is TGTGCCAGCAGCGTCGAGGATTCACCCCTCCACTTT.

DNA for the CDR3: TGCGCCAGCAGTCAATCCCCGGATAACACTGAAGCTTTCTTT. Translating gives CASSQSPDNTEAFF. The chain has TRBV23-1 and TRBJ1-1, with no clear D. TRBV23-1 is assigned to the ORF class and has an uncertain function. Trimming cost V 0 bases and J 2 bases, with 7 bases left between them. There are 14 residues in the CDR3.

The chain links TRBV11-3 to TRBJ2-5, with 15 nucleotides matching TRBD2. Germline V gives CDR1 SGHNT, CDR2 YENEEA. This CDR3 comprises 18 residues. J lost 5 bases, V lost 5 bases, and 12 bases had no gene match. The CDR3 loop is CASSVRTSGGAFTETQYF. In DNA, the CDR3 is TGTGCCAGCAGCGTTCGGACTAGCGGGGGGGCCTTTACTGAGACCCAGTACTTC.

The CDR3 reads CASSHLYRGAREQFF. CDR3 nucleotides: TGTGCCAGCAGCCACCTCTACAGGGGGGCACGGGAGCAGTTCTTC. The chain recombines TRBV14 with TRBJ2-1, with 8 bases matching TRBD1. The CDR3 runs 15 residues. Germline loops: CDR1 SGHDN, CDR2 FVKESK. J was trimmed by 10 bases and V by 3 bases; bases with no gene match: 11.

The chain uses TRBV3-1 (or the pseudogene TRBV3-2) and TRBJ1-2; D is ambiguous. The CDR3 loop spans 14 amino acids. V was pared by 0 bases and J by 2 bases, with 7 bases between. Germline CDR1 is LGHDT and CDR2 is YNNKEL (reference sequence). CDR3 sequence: CASSQDAGNYGYTF. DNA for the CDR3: TGTGCCAGCAGCCAAGATGCGGGGAACTATGGCTACACCTTC.

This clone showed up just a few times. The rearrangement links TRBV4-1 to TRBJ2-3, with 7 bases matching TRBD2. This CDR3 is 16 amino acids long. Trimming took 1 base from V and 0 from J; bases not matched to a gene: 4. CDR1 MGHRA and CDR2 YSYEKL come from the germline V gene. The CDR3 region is CASSQVASGSTDTQYF. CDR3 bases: TGCGCCAGCAGCCAAGTGGCTAGCGGAAGCACAGATACGCAGTATTTT.

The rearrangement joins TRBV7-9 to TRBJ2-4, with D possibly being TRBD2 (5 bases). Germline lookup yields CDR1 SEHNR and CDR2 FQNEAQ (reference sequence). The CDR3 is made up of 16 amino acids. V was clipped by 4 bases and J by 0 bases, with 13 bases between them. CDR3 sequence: CASSSPGELAKNIQYF. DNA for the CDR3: TGTGCCAGCAGCTCACCCGGGGAACTAGCCAAAAACATTCAGTACTTC.

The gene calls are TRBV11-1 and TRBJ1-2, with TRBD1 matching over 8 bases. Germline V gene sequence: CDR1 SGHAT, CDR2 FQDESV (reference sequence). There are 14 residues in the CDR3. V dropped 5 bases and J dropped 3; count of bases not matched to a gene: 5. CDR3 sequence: CASSPGQGHYGYTF. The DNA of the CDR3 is TGTGCCAGCAGCCCCGGACAGGGCCACTATGGCTACACCTTC.

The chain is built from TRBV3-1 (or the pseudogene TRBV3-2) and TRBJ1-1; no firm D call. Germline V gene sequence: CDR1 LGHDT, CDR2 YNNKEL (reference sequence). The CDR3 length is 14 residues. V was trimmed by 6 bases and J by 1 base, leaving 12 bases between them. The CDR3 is CASSLGGTNTEAFF. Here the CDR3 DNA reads TGTGCCAGCAGTTTGGGAGGCACGAACACTGAAGCTTTCTTT.

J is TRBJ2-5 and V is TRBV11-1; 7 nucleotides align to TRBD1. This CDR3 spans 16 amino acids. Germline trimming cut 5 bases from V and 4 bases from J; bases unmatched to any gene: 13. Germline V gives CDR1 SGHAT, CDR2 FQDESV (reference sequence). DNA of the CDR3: TGTGCCAGCAGCCCTACCGCAGGACAGGCGGGAGAGACCCAGTACTTC. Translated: CASSPTAGQAGETQYF.

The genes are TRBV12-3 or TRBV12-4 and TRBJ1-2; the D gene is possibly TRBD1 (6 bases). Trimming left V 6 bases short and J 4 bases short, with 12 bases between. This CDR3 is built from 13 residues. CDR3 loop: CASRYTGIYGYTF. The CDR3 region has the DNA TGTGCCAGCAGGTACACAGGGATCTATGGCTACACCTTC.

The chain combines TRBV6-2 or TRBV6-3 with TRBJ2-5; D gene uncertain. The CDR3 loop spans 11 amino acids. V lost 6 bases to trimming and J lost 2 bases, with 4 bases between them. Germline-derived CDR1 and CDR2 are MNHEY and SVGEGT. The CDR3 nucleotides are TGTGCCAGCAGCCCTCAAGAGACCCAGTACTTC. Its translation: CASSPQETQYF.

The CDR3 here is CASSSTDRGLVGQYF. The CDR3 DNA reads as TGCGCCAGCAGCTCCACGGACAGGGGTCTAGTCGGGCAGTACTTC. V usage is TRBV5-1 and J usage is TRBJ2-7; 9 positions agree with TRBD1. This CDR3 region has 15 residues. Losses at the gene ends were 3 bases for V and 9 bases for J; bases not matched to a gene: 13. Germline loops: CDR1 SGHRS, CDR2 YFSETQ.

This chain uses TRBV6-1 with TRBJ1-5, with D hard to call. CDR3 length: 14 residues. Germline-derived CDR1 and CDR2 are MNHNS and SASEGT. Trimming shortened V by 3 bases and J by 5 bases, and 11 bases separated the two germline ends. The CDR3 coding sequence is TGTGCCAGCAGTGACCAAGCGGACTATCAGCCCCAGCATTTT. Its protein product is CASSDQADYQPQHF.

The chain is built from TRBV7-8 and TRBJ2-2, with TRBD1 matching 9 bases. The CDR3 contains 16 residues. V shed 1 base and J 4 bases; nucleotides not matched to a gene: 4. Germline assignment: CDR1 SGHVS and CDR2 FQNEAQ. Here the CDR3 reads CASSLGQGGGTGELFF. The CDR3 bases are TGTGCCAGCAGCTTAGGACAGGGGGGAGGCACCGGGGAGCTGTTTTTT.

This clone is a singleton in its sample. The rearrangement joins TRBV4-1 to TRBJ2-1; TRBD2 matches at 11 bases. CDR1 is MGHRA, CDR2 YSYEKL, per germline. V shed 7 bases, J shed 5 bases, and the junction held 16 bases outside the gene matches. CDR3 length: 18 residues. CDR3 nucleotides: TGCGCCAGCAACCGAGGGGTAGCGGGGGGGCCCCGAAACAATGAGCAGTTCTTC. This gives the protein CASNRGVAGGPRNNEQFF.

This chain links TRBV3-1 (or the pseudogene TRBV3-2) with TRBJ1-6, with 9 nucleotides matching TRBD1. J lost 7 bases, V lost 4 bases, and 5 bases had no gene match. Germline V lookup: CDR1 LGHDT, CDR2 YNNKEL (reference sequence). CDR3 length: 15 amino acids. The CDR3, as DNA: TGTGCCAGCAGCCGGACAGGGGTAGGGAATTCACCCCTCCACTTT. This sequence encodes CASSRTGVGNSPLHF.

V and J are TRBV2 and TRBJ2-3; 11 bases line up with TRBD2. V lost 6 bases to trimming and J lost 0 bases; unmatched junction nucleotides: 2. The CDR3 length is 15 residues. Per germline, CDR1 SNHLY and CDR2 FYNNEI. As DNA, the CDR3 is TGTGCCAGCAGAAGGACTAGCGGGAGCACAGATACGCAGTATTTT. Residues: CASRRTSGSTDTQYF.

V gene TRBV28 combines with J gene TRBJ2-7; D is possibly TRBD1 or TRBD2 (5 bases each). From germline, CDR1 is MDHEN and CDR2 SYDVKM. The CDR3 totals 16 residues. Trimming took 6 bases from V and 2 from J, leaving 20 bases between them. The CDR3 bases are TGTGCCAGCAGGACCCGGGACCACGTTCTCCCCTACGAGCAGTACTTC. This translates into CASRTRDHVLPYEQYF. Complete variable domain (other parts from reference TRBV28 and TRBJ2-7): DVKVTQSSRYLVKRTGEKVFLECVQDMDHENMFWYRQDPGLGLRLIYFSYDVKMKEKGDIPEGYSVSREKKERFSLILESASTNQTSMYLCASRTRDHVLPYEQYFGPGTRLTVT.

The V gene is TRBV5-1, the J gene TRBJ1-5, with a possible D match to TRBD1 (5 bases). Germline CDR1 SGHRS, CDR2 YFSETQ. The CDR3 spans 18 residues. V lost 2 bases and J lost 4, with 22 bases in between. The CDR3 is CASSLRVQATEENQPQHF. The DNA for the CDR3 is TGCGCCAGCAGCTTAAGGGTTCAGGCGACAGAAGAAAATCAGCCCCAGCATTTT.

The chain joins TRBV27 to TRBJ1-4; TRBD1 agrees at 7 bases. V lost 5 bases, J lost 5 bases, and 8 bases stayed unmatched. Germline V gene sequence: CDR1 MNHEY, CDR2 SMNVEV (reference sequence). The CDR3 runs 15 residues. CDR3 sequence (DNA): TGTGCCAGCAGTCCCCGAGGGGGACAGAATGAAAAACTGTTTTTT. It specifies CASSPRGGQNEKLFF.

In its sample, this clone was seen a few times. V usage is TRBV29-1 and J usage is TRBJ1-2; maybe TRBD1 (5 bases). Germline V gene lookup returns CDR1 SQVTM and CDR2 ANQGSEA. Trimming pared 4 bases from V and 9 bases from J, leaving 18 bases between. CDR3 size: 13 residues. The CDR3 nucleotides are TGCAGCGTTGTGGTAGGGGCCGGCTTGAGCTACACCTTC. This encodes CSVVVGAGLSYTF. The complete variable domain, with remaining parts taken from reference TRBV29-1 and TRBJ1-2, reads SAVISQKPSRDICQRGTSLTIQCQVDSQVTMMFWYRQQPGQSLTLIATANQGSEATYESGFVIDKFPISRPNLTFSTLTVSNMSPEDSSIYLCSVVVGAGLSYTFGSGTRLTVV.